This passage covers 16 T cell receptor beta chains from one sample sequenced in a study of cytomegalovirus exposure and HLA in healthy donors. Primers included in the PCR were 60 Vbeta and 13 Jbeta primers. TCRdb's copy holds only in-frame clones and misses some; the assay was immunoSEQ multiplex PCR. The data hold 150,000 to 200,000 clones, with about 79% observed a single time. Sequencing was done on a sample of PBMCs. The receptors were gathered from a woman between 45 and 60 years old in good health and CMV-seropositive.

Turning to this clone: Because it lacks the conserved phenylalanine or tryptophan at the end, this CDR3 is likely a read error. J is TRBJ1-2 and V is TRBV27, with 10 bases lining up with TRBD1. Trimming cost V 0 bases and J 7 bases; bases outside gene matches: 5. The germline V gene has CDR1 MNHEY and CDR2 SMNVEV (reference sequence). The CDR3 runs 15 residues. CDR3 sequence reads: CASSLSGQGIGGYTV. The CDR3 DNA reads as TGTGCCAGCAGTTTATCGGGACAGGGGATTGGTGGCTACACCGTC.

V gene TRBV5-1 combines with J gene TRBJ2-1; TRBD2 aligns across 14 bases. The germline V gene has CDR1 SGHRS and CDR2 YFSETQ. CDR3 size: 15 residues. V shed 4 bases and J 10 bases; nucleotides not matched to a gene: 7. The CDR3, as DNA: TGCGCCAGCAGCGTGGGACTAGCGGGGGTAGAGGAGCAGTTCTTC. This codes for CASSVGLAGVEEQFF.

This clone was counted only a few times. CDR3: CATSPRQATNEKLFF. The CDR3 DNA follows: TGTGCCACCAGCCCCCGGCAGGCAACTAATGAAAAACTGTTTTTT. This chain connects TRBV15 to TRBJ1-4, with D hard to call. CDR1 LNHNV and CDR2 YYDKDF come from the germline V gene (reference sequence). The V and J ends lost 5 bases and 0 bases respectively, with 10 bases between them. The CDR3 sequence is 15 residues long.

The chain links TRBV19 to TRBJ2-3, with 7 bases aligning to TRBD1. V lost 4 bases, J lost 2 bases, and 3 bases stayed unmatched. In germline, CDR1 is LNHDA, CDR2 SQIVND (reference sequence). This CDR3 is 14 amino acids long. The CDR3 loop is CASSTGQLTDTQYF. The DNA of the CDR3 is TGTGCCAGTAGTACGGGACAGCTCACAGATACGCAGTATTTT.

This rearrangement joins TRBV6-5 to TRBJ1-1; TRBD1 might be the D (6 bases). CDR3 length: 15 amino acids. Looked up from germline, CDR1 is MNHEY and CDR2 is SVGAGI. V was pared by 0 bases and J by 3 bases, with 11 bases between. The CDR3 nucleotides read TGTGCCAGCAGTTACTCGAACAGGGTGGACACTGAAGCTTTCTTT. This encodes CASSYSNRVDTEAFF.

This chain uses TRBV4-3 with TRBJ2-3; no reliable D call. Germline CDR1 reads LGHNA; CDR2 reads YSLEER. Trimming shortened V by 0 bases and J by 2 bases, and 9 bases separated the two germline ends. The CDR3 has 15 residues. The CDR3 is CASSQEIRYTDTQYF. The CDR3 coding sequence is TGCGCCAGCAGCCAAGAGATCCGGTACACAGATACGCAGTATTTT.

CDR3 residues: CASRSREGMYSNQPQHF. CDR3 coding DNA: TGTGCCAGCAGGAGTCGGGAGGGGATGTATAGCAATCAGCCCCAGCATTTT. The chain recombines TRBV28 with TRBJ1-5, with a weak D call TRBD1 (5 bases). There are 17 residues in the CDR3. CDR1 and CDR2 from the germline V gene are MDHEN and SYDVKM. Deletions cut 6 bases from V and 0 bases from J, with 18 bases between. Full variable domain (remainder filled in from reference TRBV28 and TRBJ1-5): DVKVTQSSRYLVKRTGEKVFLECVQDMDHENMFWYRQDPGLGLRLIYFSYDVKMKEKGDIPEGYSVSREKKERFSLILESASTNQTSMYLCASRSREGMYSNQPQHFGDGTRLSIL.

CDR3 protein: CASSNRGGTQYF. The DNA of the CDR3 is TGTGCCAGCAGTAATAGGGGGGGTACGCAGTATTTT. This rearrangement joins TRBV2 to TRBJ2-3, with D possibly being TRBD2 (7 bases). V was clipped by 5 bases and J by 8 bases, with 11 bases between them. Germline CDR1 SNHLY, CDR2 FYNNEI. The CDR3 consists of 12 residues.

This rearrangement joins TRBV12-5 to TRBJ2-3; 7 nucleotides match TRBD2. The germline gives CDR1 LGHNT, CDR2 FRNRAP. The CDR3 totals 17 residues. V shed 2 bases, J shed 1 base, and the junction held 9 bases outside the gene matches. CDR3 residues: CASGLSTSGGGTDTQYF. In DNA form, the CDR3 reads TGTGCTAGTGGTTTGTCAACATCGGGGGGAGGCACAGATACGCAGTATTTT.

The chain combines TRBV28 with TRBJ1-5; D is unresolved. V lost 6 bases and J 0 bases, leaving 12 bases between the germline ends. Germline-derived CDR1 and CDR2 are MDHEN and SYDVKM. CDR3 length equals 15 residues. In nucleotides, the CDR3 is TGTGCCAGCAGCTTAACTCCAACTAGCAATCAGCCCCAGCATTTT. This encodes CASSLTPTSNQPQHF.

The chain uses TRBV6-6 and TRBJ2-5; TRBD1 might be the D (6 bases). Trimming took 5 bases from V and 7 from J, leaving 23 bases between them. Germline-derived CDR1 and CDR2 are MNHNY and SVGAGI (reference sequence). The CDR3 runs to 16 residues. CDR3 nucleotide sequence: TGTGCCAGCAGTCGACAGGTACCCCGTGTAGGATGGACCCAGTACTTC. Its protein is CASSRQVPRVGWTQYF.

This clone was found a few times. The V gene is TRBV2, the J gene TRBJ2-2; D uncertain. The V end was cut by 10 bases, the J end by 1 base, with 16 bases between. CDR1 and CDR2 (germline): SNHLY, FYNNEI. The CDR3 is 15 residues long. The DNA of the CDR3 is TGTGCCATCACGCGACCGCCAGGGAACACCGGGGAGCTGTTTTTT. Protein product: CAITRPPGNTGELFF.

Turning to this clone: Other DNA variants within this sample encode the same CDR3. The chain employs TRBV7-9 and TRBJ2-4, with TRBD1 matching over 9 bases. Trimming removed 5 bases from V and 6 bases from J; junction bases left unmatched: 2. Germline V gene lookup returns CDR1 SEHNR and CDR2 FQNEAQ (reference sequence). This CDR3 region has 13 residues. In DNA form, the CDR3 reads TGTGCCAGCAGCCTGGGACAGGGAAACATTCAGTACTTC. It is translated as CASSLGQGNIQYF.

This chain connects TRBV19 to TRBJ1-5; the D is unclear. V dropped 1 base and J dropped 0 bases, with 7 bases sitting between them. The CDR3 extends over 15 amino acids. Germline CDR1 is LNHDA and CDR2 is SQIVND (reference sequence). The CDR3 coding sequence is TGTGCCAGTAGTATAGGAGAGTATAGCAATCAGCCCCAGCATTTT. Translation: CASSIGEYSNQPQHF.

The chain employs TRBV7-2 and TRBJ2-1; TRBD2 matches 8 bases. This CDR3 contains 15 residues. V was clipped by 4 bases and J by 5 bases; unmatched bases: 7. CDR1 is SGHTA and CDR2 is FQGNSA in the germline V gene. The CDR3 region has the DNA TGTGCCAGCAGCTATGGGACTAGTCCTCACAATGAGCAGTTCTTC. It yields the protein CASSYGTSPHNEQFF.

This rearrangement joins TRBV6-6 to TRBJ2-7; 9 bases fit TRBD1. V shed 7 bases, J shed 7 bases, and the junction held 8 bases outside the gene matches. CDR1 is MNHNY, CDR2 SVGAGI, per germline (reference sequence). This CDR3 spans 13 amino acids. CDR3 in DNA: TGTGCCAGCAATCCACAGGGGGCGAGGGAGCAGTACTTC. It translates to CASNPQGAREQYF.